Below, one TCR beta chain is given with its context. Its antigen is not identified. The entry originates in a study of cytomegalovirus exposure and HLA in healthy donors. Study-level background: A later analysis reported the same platform for the 120 validation repertoires and the roughly 700 first-cohort repertoires. Study-wide points: Later, an analysis found that TCR clusters from the first cohort tended to co-occur in the 110 or so validation repertoires. Researchers counted roughly 160 TCR beta chains as cytomegalovirus-associated.

Repertoires were generated with immunoSEQ multiplex PCR, while TCRdb's copy carries only in-frame clones and drops some. The table includes a few hundred thousand clones, about 90% detected once. Trimming removed 6 bases at V and 4 bases at J, with 21 bases between. Germline CDR1 is MNHNY and CDR2 is SVGAGI (reference sequence). The CDR3 loop spans 16 amino acids. The sequenced material came from PBMCs. The source of this sequence is a man between 18 and 35 years old in good health and CMV-seropositive. This chain links TRBV6-6 with TRBJ2-5, with a tentative D call TRBD1 (5 bases). The CDR3: CASSLGRVGLIETQYF. Written as DNA, the CDR3 is TGTGCCAGCAGCCTAGGCAGGGTGGGCCTTATAGAGACCCAGTACTTC.